The text below deals with one T cell receptor beta chain. The germline CDR1 and CDR2 sequences are GTSNPN and SVGIG (reference sequence). Between the trimmed V and J ends, which lost 0 bases and 3 bases, there was a span of 8 bases. The CDR3 sequence is 14 residues long. This entry belongs to a study of blood T cell repertoires in COVID-19. Authors' processing steps: It was from reference gene primer amplification that nucleated cell counts were estimated. This table comes from immunoSEQ multiplex PCR, and its TCRdb copy is limited to in-frame clones, with some not included. The DNA gave D and trimming, while V, J and clone size come from that table. The sample carries about 260,000 clones, around nine tenths recorded once.

Sequences were obtained from peripheral blood. The rearrangement joins TRBV30 to TRBJ1-4; weak D call: TRBD1 (6 bases). The sequence was collected from a man younger than 45 with active or convalescent COVID-19. The CDR3 sequence is CAWSVGAANEKLFF. The CDR3, as DNA: TGTGCCTGGAGTGTGGGGGCGGCTAATGAAAAACTGTTTTTT.